This is a list of T cell receptor beta chains from one sample in a study of cytomegalovirus exposure and HLA in healthy donors. Using immunoSEQ multiplex PCR, the repertoire was profiled, and TCRdb retains in-frame clones only, with some absent. The sample includes approximately 200,000 clones, 82% of them seen just once. The sample consisted of PBMCs. The receptors originated from a woman aged 45-65 years in good health and CMV-seropositive. Each CDR3 is given with its conserved first and last residue. The size entry is marked missing in some rows and otherwise reads once, few, many or a size class.

clone_size	v_call	cdr3_aa
-	TRBV28	CASSLLSRSGYTF
-	TRBV7-2	CASSRWGGDLGQPQHF
-	TRBV9	CASSASGGAVETQYF
-	TRBV18	CASSPPWEGKGTF
-	TRBV18	CASSRDSLSAQEAQYF
-	TRBV18	CASSSRQGPETQYF
few	TRBV28	CASSTGTGPGETQYF
-	TRBV6-1	CASSLSGTGDSPLHF
-	TRBV11-2	CASSLIRRTGELFF
-	TRBV30	CAWRRAGGPLTDTQYF
-	TRBV5-6	CASSPREGSNLYNEQFF
-	TRBV6-1	CASSLQGAVEKLFF
few	TRBV28	CASSPGTGGNTIYF
-	TRBV6-1	CAASPQGENTEAFF
few	TRBV18	CASSPGLAGYQETQYF
-	TRBV15	CATSTDRGSGQGKTGANVLTF
once	TRBV7-2	CASSLTGGSSNEQFF
-	TRBV29-1	CSVGQGASGANVLTF
few	TRBV11-3	CASSQGVGQFYEQYF
-	TRBV18	CASSPKTGENQPQHF
-	TRBV4-3	CASSPQRGRGTDTQYF
-	TRBV10-3	CAISDTGGDYGYTF
-	TRBV7-8	CASSLNTGGTEAFF
-	TRBV7-2	CASSPPAPYEQYF
-	TRBV28	CASSQRPRQGSYEQYF
-	TRBV18	CASSPQGANNNSPLHF
-	TRBV2	CASSEALLRGQPQHF
few	TRBV6-5	CATFRGSGRGGEQYF
-	TRBV28	CASNLGGRTDTQYF
few	TRBV9	CASTGGSTPYNEQFF
-	TRBV6-6	CASSPSTVTYEQYF
-	TRBV25-1	CASCGGQGYTGELFF
-	TRBV7-9	CVSSFSQGDNSPLHF
once	TRBV7-9	CASQSSGVVVNEQYF
-	TRBV7-8	CASSLESGVGGTYEQYF
-	TRBV28	CASSSQNTEAFF